The source of this TCR beta chain is a study of CXCR3-negative and CXCR3-positive naive CD8 T cells. Study conclusions and caveats: When CXCR3-positive naive cells were set against CXCR3-negative naive cells, the former had more hydrophobic TRB CDR3s.

Of note for this clonotype: The antigen is unknown.

The V gene's germline CDR1 is SSHAT and CDR2 FNYEAQ (reference sequence). This CDR3 region has 15 residues. 5' RACE with UMI labels generated the TRB cDNA libraries. TCRdb re-called the 5' RACE reads and gives one entry per CDR3 protein, without DNA. This sample lists some 150,000 distinct CDR3 sequences; its ten largest clones have about 0.28%. The TCR originated in a human donor in good health. Some clones in this sample may be carry-over from other donors' samples. Sequencing input: naive CXCR3+ CD8+ T cells from blood. As to subset: CD45RO-CCR7+CD27+CD95- naive CD8+ T cells expressing CXCR3 (TNR3+). The rearrangement uses TRBV7-7 and TRBJ2-5; lacking DNA, the TRBD1 call made by TCRdb goes unchecked. CDR3 residues: CASTAGGAGKETQYF. The full variable domain, its missing parts supplied by reference TRBV7-7 and TRBJ2-5, is GAGVSQSPRYKVTKRGQDVTLRCDPISSHATLYWYQQALGQGPEFLTYFNYEAQPDKSGLPSDRFSAERPEGSISTLTIQRTEQRDSAMYRCASTAGGAGKETQYFGPGTRLLVL.